This T cell receptor (beta chain) was recorded in a study of response to subunit inactivated influenza vaccine (dated by TCRdb to the late 2010s). Background on the whole study: Deep quantitative profiling of the T cell receptor repertoire was used in the study to follow responses to a trivalent subunit inactivated influenza vaccine.

What the study reported, not specific to this receptor: It was suggested by the authors that each seasonal influenza vaccination may recruit only a limited number of new T cells.

This clonotype occurred many times. Which antigen it targets is not known. Per-base qualities were not stored, and no clone one base away is much larger. The library relied on RT-PCR. The data were produced on an Illumina HiSeq 2500. The public reads were reprocessed in TCRdb via fastp at Q25 and MiXCR, keeping in-frame beta chains. A single entry per CDR3 protein holds the most common genes and DNA from its merged rows. The sample yields more than 700,000 distinct CDR3 sequences; approximately 21% were counted once. The ten largest clonotypes hold roughly a tenth of the sample. The material was PBMCs from blood, obtained less than 6 days after vaccination. The origin of this receptor is a man aged 50 or older who received an inactivated influenza vaccine. Donor details come from another sample of the same person, matched by shared clones.

Here the CDR3 is given as CASSQDPISSETQYF. At the DNA level, the sequence is TGCGCCAGCAGCCAAGATCCTATTAGTTCGGAGACCCAGTACTTC. This chain is built from TRBV4-3 and TRBJ2-5, with no reliable assignment of the D segment. Taken from cysteine to phenylalanine, the CDR3 has 15 residues. Only the CDR3 DNA stays, 45 bases, in frame from base 1. The germline ends are 13 bases apart after V is trimmed by 0 bases and J by 5 bases. CDR1 LGHNA and CDR2 YSLEER are derived from the germline V gene.